The sample holds one count of the clone carrying this T cell receptor (beta chain). Produced via immunoSEQ multiplex PCR; TCRdb's table is partial and in-frame only. The table includes under 150,000 clones, more than 70% detected once. The sample is drawn from a study of blood T cell repertoires in COVID-19. V dropped 2 bases and J dropped 5 bases, with 19 bases sitting between them. The CDR3 is made up of 16 amino acids. From germline, CDR1 is LGHNA and CDR2 YSLEER. The V gene is TRBV4-3, the J gene TRBJ2-7, with a possible D match to TRBD1 (6 bases). This TCR was recovered from a woman in her seventies who had recovered from COVID-19. Input material: peripheral blood. CDR3 sequence: CASSQKYAGEAHEQYF. The CDR3 DNA reads TGCGCCAGCAGCCAAAAATACGCAGGGGAAGCCCACGAGCAGTACTTC.